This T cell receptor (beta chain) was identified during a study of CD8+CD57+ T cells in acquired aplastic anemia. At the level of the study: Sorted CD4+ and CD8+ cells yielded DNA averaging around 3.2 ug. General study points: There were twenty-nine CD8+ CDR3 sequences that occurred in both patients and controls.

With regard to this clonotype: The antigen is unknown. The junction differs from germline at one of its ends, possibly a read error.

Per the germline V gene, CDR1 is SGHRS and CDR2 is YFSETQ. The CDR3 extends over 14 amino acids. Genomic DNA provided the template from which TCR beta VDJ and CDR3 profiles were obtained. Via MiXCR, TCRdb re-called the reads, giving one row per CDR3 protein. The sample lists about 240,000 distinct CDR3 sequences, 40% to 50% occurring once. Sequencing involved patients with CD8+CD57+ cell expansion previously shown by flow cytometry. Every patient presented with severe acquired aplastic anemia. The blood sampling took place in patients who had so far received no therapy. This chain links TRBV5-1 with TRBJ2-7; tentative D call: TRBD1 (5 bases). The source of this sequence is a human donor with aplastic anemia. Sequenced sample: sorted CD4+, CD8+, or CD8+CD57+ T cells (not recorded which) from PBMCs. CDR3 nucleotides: TGTGCCAGCAGCCTCCATCGACAGAACTACGAGCAGTACTTC. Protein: CASSLHRQNYEQYF.